This T cell receptor (beta chain) was sequenced during a study of beta chain features in type 1 diabetes. V shed 6 bases and J shed 2 bases, with 10 bases lying between them. The CDR3 spans 13 residues. Germline V lookup: CDR1 MNHEY, CDR2 SVGAGI. This clone was seen a handful of times. The antigen remains undetermined. Expressed TCRB transcripts were sequenced after all isolated RNA was converted to cDNA. Method: immunoSEQ multiplex PCR; TCRdb's copy keeps in-frame clones and lacks some. Of hundreds of thousands of clones listed, 13% to 15% are singletons. Broader study findings: It was possible that PCR favored shorter templates, equally so in patients and controls. Shorter TCRB CDR3s, moderately but significantly so, marked every one of the four CD4+ subsets in Type 1 diabetes patients. It was among patients, rather than healthy donors, that naive, central memory and Treg TCRB repertoires appeared more similar.

The chain is built from TRBV6-5 and TRBJ2-5; no clear D. This TCR came from a man aged 25 to 45 with type 1 diabetes. Material for sequencing was naive CD4+ T cells from blood. For the CDR3, the DNA is TGTGCCAGCAGGAGAGTTGTTCAAGAGACCCAGTACTTC. This codes for CASRRVVQETQYF.